The table lists the clone carrying this TCR beta chain with many counts. The read comes to an end 3 residues before the CDR3 does, leaving the germline J gene to fill in the end. The method was immunoSEQ multiplex PCR; TCRdb's version includes in-frame clones alone and lacks a portion of them. Singletons are absent from the sample, which has roughly 34,000 clones. Germline CDR1 and CDR2: LGHDT and YNNKEL (reference sequence). V trimming: 3 bases; J trimming: 5 bases; junction bases outside the gene matches: 4. The CDR3 loop spans 14 amino acids. This entry is derived from a study of T cell clonality in common variable immunodeficiency. Both groups were predominantly of Caucasian heritage.

The TCR sequence derives from a person aged 18 to 70 in good health. The sample was peripheral blood mononuclear cells. This sequence joins TRBV3-1 (or the pseudogene TRBV3-2) and TRBJ2-1, with 7 bases identical to TRBD1. CDR3 residues: CASSHRDRDNEQFF. CDR3 DNA, as far as it was read: TGTGCCAGCAGCCACCGGGACAGAGACAATGAG.